This T cell receptor beta chain is from a study of blood T cells in healthy people across ages. J gave up 7 bases and V 2 bases, and 6 bases lay outside the gene matches. The germline gives CDR1 MNHEY, CDR2 SVGEGT. The length of the CDR3 is 15 residues. Sample-barcoded 5' priming and a J-beta primer mix drove a second PCR of roughly 6 to 12 cycles. MiXCR was run by TCRdb on the 5' RACE reads, yielding one entry per CDR3 protein. The sample records roughly 1,500,000 distinct CDR3 sequences, around 42% being singletons. Sequencing was performed on blood. The clonotype comes from a woman under 30 in good health. This chain connects TRBV6-2 or TRBV6-3 to TRBJ2-1; TRBD2 matches 9 bases. The CDR3 loop is CASSYQRGVVNEQFF. The CDR3, as DNA: TGTGCCAGCAGTTACCAGCGGGGGGTTGTTAATGAGCAGTTCTTC.